This record concerns one T cell receptor beta chain sequence. MiXCR, applied by TCRdb to the 5' RACE reads, yields one record per CDR3 protein. The sample has 100,000 or so distinct CDR3 sequences; around 10% are singletons. The data were obtained in a study of T-cell memory formation after mild COVID-19. This CDR3 has 13 amino acids. The V segment lost 5 bases and the J segment 8 bases; nucleotides outside the gene matches: 5. The V call is TRBV12-3 or TRBV12-4, the J call TRBJ2-1; TRBD1 matches at 8 bases. Material for sequencing was PBMCs or a T cell subset sorted from them (not recorded which). The TCR originated in a man aged 18 to 29 who had mild COVID-19 (a few samples of this study predate the infection). Cell type and time point are not known. The CDR3: CASSGTGVDEQFF. CDR3 nucleotide sequence: TGTGCCAGCAGTGGGACAGGAGTTGATGAGCAGTTCTTC.